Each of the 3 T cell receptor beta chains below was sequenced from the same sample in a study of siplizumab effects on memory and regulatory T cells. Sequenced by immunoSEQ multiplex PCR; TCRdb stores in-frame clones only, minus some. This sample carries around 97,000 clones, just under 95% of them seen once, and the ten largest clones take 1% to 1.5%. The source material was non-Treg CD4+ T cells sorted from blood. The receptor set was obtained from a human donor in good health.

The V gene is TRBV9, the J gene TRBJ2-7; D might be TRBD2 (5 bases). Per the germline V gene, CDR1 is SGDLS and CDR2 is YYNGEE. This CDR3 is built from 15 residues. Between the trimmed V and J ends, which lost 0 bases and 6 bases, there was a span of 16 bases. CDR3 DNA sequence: TGTGCCAGCAGCGTAGAGAATACTAGGGCCGGCGAGCAGTACTTC. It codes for CASSVENTRAGEQYF. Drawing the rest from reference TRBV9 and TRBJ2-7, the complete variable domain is DSGVTQTPKHLITATGQRVTLRCSPRSGDLSVYWYQQSLDQGLQFLIQYYNGEERAKGNILERFSAQQFPDLHSELNLSSLELGDSALYFCASSVENTRAGEQYFGPGTRLTVT.

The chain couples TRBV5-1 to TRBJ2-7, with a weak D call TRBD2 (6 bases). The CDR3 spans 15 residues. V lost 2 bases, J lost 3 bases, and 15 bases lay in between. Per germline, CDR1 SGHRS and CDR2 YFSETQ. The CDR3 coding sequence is TGCGCCAGCAGCTTTGCCTCGGGACTCTTCTACGAGCAGTACTTC. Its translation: CASSFASGLFYEQYF.

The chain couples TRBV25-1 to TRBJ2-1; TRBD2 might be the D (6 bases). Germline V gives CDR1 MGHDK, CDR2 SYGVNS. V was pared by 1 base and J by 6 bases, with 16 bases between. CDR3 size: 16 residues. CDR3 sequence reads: CASSEFTGSQGNEQFF. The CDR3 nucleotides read TGTGCCAGCAGTGAATTTACCGGGAGTCAGGGCAATGAGCAGTTCTTC.